The entry below describes one TCR beta chain. In the same sample, other DNA sequences code for this CDR3. Noted treatment: about 20 received Ad26.COV2.S at low or high dose, single or two shots; several received placebo; per-sample allocation not given. At day 63 after the first vaccine or placebo injection, samples were drawn. The data are from a study of Ad26.COV2.S vaccination and SARS-CoV-2 variants. The data were produced by immunoSEQ multiplex PCR, yet TCRdb's version contains in-frame clones alone and is incomplete. The sample holds 380,000 or so clones, approximately 83% seen once. Germline V CDR1 and CDR2: SNHLY, FYNNEI. Trimming at V came to 6 bases and at J to 8 bases, leaving 3 bases not matched to a gene. The CDR3 covers 12 residues.

The source material was peripheral blood, sampled in a trial of Ad26.COV2.S vaccine versus placebo. This clonotype was obtained from a person between 18 and 65 years old who received the Ad26.COV2.S COVID-19 vaccine or a placebo. The chain employs TRBV2 and TRBJ1-2; 10 bases align to TRBD1. In DNA form, the CDR3 reads TGTGCCAGCAGGACAGGGGGCTGGGGCTACACCTTC. Its translation is CASRTGGWGYTF.